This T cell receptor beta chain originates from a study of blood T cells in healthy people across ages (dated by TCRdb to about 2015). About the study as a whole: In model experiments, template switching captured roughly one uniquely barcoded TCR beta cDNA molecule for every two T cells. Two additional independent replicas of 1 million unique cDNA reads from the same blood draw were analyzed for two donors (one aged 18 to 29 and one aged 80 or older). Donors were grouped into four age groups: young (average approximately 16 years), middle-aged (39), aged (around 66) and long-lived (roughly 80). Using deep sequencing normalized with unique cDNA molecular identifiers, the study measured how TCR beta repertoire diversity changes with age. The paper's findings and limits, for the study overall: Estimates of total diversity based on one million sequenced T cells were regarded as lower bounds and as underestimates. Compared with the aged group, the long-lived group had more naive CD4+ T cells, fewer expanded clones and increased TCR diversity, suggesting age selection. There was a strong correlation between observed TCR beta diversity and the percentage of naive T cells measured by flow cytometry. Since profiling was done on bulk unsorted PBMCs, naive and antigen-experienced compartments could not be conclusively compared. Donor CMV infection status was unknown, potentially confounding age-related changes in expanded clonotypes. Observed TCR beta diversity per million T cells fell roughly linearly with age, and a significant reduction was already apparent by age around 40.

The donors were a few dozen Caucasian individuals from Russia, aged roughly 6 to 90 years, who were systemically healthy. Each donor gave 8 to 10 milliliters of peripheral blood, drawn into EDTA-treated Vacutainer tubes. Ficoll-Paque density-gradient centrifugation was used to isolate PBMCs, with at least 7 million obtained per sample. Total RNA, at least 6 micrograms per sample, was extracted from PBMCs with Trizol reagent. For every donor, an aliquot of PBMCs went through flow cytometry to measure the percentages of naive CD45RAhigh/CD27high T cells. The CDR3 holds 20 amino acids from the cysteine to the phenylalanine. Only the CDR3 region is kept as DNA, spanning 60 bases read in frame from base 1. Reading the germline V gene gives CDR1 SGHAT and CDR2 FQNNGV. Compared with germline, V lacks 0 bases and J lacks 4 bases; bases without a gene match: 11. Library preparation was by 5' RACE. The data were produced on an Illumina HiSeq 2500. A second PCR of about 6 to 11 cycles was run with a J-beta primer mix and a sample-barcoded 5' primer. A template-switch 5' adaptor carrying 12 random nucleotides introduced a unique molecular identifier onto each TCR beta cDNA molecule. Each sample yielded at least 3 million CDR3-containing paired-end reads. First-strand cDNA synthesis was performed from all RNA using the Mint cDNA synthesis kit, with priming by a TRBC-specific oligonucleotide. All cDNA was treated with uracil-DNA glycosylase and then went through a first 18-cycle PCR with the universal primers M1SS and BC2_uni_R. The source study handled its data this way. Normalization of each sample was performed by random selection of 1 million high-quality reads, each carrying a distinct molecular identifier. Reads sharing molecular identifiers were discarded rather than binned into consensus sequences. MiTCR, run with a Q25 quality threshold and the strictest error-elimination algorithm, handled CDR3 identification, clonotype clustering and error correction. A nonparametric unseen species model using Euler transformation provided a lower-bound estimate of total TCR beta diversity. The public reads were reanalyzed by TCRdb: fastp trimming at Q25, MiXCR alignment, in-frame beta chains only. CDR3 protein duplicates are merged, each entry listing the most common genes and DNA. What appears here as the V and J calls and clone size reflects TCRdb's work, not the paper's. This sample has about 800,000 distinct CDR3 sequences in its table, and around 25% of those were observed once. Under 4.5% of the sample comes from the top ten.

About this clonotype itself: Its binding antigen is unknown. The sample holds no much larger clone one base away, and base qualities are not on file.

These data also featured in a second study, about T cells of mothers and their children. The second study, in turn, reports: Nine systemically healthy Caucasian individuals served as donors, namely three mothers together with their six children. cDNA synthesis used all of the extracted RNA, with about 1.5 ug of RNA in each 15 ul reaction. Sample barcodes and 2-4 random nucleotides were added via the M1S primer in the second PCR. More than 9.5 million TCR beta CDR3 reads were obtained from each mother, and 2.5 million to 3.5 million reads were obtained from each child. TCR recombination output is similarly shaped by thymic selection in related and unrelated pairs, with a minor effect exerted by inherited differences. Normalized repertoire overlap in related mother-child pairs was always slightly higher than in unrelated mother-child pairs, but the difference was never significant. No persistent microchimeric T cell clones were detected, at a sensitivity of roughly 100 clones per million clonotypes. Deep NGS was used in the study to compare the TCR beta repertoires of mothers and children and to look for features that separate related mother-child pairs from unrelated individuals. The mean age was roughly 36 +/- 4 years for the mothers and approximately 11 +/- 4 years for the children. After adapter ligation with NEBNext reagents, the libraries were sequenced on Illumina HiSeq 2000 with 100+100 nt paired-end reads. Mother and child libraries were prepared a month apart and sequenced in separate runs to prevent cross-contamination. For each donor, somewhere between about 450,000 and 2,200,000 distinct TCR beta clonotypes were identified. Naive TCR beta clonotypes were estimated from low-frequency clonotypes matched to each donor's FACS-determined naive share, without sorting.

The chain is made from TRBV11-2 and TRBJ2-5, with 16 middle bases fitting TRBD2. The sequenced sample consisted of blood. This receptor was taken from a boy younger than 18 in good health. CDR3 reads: CASSLDRGLAGGPRVETQYF. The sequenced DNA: TGTGCCAGCAGCTTAGATCGGGGACTAGCGGGGGGGCCCCGCGTAGAGACCCAGTACTTC.